The 7 T cell receptor beta chains reported below all come from one sample, sequenced in a study of metastatic and nonmetastatic thyroid tumors. Every patient underwent thyroid surgery untreated. TCRdb re-clonotyped the PCR reads via MiXCR. There are around 38,000 clones in the sample; more than 25% occur only once, and 9.9% lies in the top ten. The sample taken for sequencing was blood. The source is a male donor with papillary thyroid cancer or a benign thyroid nodule (not recorded which). Some clones in this sample may be carry-over from other donors' samples.

This clone was observed at least ten times. The V call is TRBV5-8, the J call TRBJ2-7; D gene uncertain. The germline V and J ends were trimmed by 5 bases and 2 bases, with 2 bases remaining between them. The CDR3 is made up of 10 amino acids. Germline values: CDR1 SGHTS, CDR2 YDEGEE. CDR3 sequence reads: CASRPYEQYF. In DNA, the CDR3 is TGTGCCAGCAGACCCTACGAGCAGTACTTC.

V is TRBV28 and J is TRBJ1-2; D not resolved. The CDR3 is 8 amino acids. Germline V lookup: CDR1 MDHEN, CDR2 SYDVKM. The CDR3 DNA is TGTGCAATCCGTGGCTACACCTTC. Encoded protein: CAIRGYTF.

Ten or more counts support this clone. The chain uses TRBV7-3 and TRBJ1-1, with D possibly matching TRBD1 (6 bases). This CDR3 comprises 15 residues. V lost 5 bases and J lost 0, with 13 bases in between. From germline, CDR1 is SGHTA and CDR2 FQGTGA. CDR3 sequence (DNA): TGTGCCAGCAGCCCAAGTGGACAGTTGAACACTGAAGCTTTCTTT. This translates into CASSPSGQLNTEAFF.

This clone was seen repeatedly, ten times or more. The J gene is TRBJ1-6, the V gene TRBV4-2; D gene unclear. The germline CDR1 and CDR2 sequences are LGHNA and YNFKEQ. This CDR3 has 16 amino acids. V gave up 4 bases and J gave up 14 bases, with 24 bases separating them. The CDR3 reads CASSLERSRDGDTLHF. DNA of the CDR3: TGTGCCAGCAGCCTAGAAAGGAGCCGCGACGGCGACACCCTCCACTTT.

The chain has TRBV7-2 and TRBJ2-7, with a weak D call TRBD1 (6 bases). Germline CDR1 reads SGHTA; CDR2 reads FQGNSA. V lost 6 bases to trimming and J lost 3 bases, with 12 bases between them. This CDR3 is 13 amino acids long. The CDR3 DNA reads TGTGCCAGCAGAAGGGACACAAACTACGAGCAGTACTTC. Amino acids: CASRRDTNYEQYF. Looking up the rest from reference TRBV7-2 and TRBJ2-7 gives the full variable domain: GAGVSQSPSNKVTEKGKDVELRCDPISGHTALYWYRQSLGQGLEFLIYFQGNSAPDKSGLPSDRFSAERTGGSVSTLTIQRTQQEDSAVYLCASRRDTNYEQYFGPGTRLTVT.

This clone was seen more than once but under ten times. Germline is not matched at one junction end, which may reflect a read error. This chain joins TRBV27 and TRBJ2-1; D possibly corresponds to TRBD2 (5 bases). The CDR3 extends over 13 amino acids. CDR1 MNHEY and CDR2 SMNVEV come from the germline V gene (reference sequence). Written as DNA, the CDR3 is TGTGCCAGCAACGGGAACTTCTACAATGAGCAGTTATTC. Amino acid sequence: CASNGNFYNEQLF.

This clone has a count of ten or more. The chain uses TRBV4-2 and TRBJ2-2, with D possibly being TRBD2 (6 bases). Per germline, CDR1 LGHNA and CDR2 YNFKEQ. V lost 0 bases and J 1 base, leaving 9 bases between the germline ends. The CDR3 loop spans 16 amino acids. CDR3 nucleotide sequence: TGTGCCAGCAGCCAAGAGGGGCGGGAGAACACCGGGGAGCTGTTTTTT. Translation gives CASSQEGRENTGELFF.